This passage covers 18 T cell receptor beta chains from one sample sequenced in a study of response to subunit inactivated influenza vaccine. Each CDR3 protein gets one entry after TCRdb re-called the RT-PCR reads with MiXCR. The sample has more than 400,000 distinct CDR3 sequences; 9.5% to 13% are singletons. The specimen comprised PBMCs from blood, sampled 35 to 45 days after vaccination. The receptors were gathered from a man between 50 and 59 years old who received an inactivated influenza vaccine.

This clonotype has at least ten counts. Relative to the germline gene, one junction end is altered; a read error may explain this. The rearrangement uses TRBV12-3 or TRBV12-4 and TRBJ2-1; weak D call: TRBD1 (5 bases). The CDR3 has 12 amino acids. The CDR3, as DNA: TGTGCCAGCAGTCTGAACAGGAATGGGCAGTTCTTC. Amino acid sequence: CASSLNRNGQFF.

This clonotype was observed a handful of times. The chain joins TRBV7-2 to TRBJ1-5; D is undetermined. Trimming pared 5 bases from V and 1 base from J, leaving 12 bases between. The V gene's germline CDR1 is SGHTA and CDR2 FQGNSA. The CDR3 sequence is 15 residues long. CDR3 in DNA: TGTGCCAGCAGCCCCCTTGCGGGAAGCAATCAGCCCCAGCATTTT. Residues: CASSPLAGSNQPQHF.

V is TRBV4-3 and J is TRBJ2-3, with 8 nucleotides matching TRBD2. The V and J ends lost 0 bases and 2 bases, in that order; junction bases with no gene match: 7. This CDR3 comprises 17 residues. CDR1 is LGHNA, CDR2 YSLEER, per germline. The DNA for the CDR3 is TGCGCCAGCAGCCAAGATTTTGCGGGGGGCGTCACAGATACGCAGTATTTT. This translates into CASSQDFAGGVTDTQYF.

The chain combines TRBV7-2 with TRBJ1-1; 7 bases agree with TRBD1. The CDR3 has 14 residues. J was trimmed by 6 bases and V by 5 bases; bases with no gene match: 9. Germline CDR1 and CDR2: SGHTA and FQGNSA. The CDR3 DNA follows: TGTGCCAGCAGCCCCAGACTTGGACAGGCTGAAGCTTTCTTT. It encodes CASSPRLGQAEAFF.

This clonotype was found a few times. The CDR3 sequence is CAWLRGQGPDTQYF. The CDR3 nucleotides read TGTGCCTGGCTCAGGGGGCAGGGCCCAGATACGCAGTATTTT. The chain joins TRBV30 to TRBJ2-3; TRBD1 matches at 8 bases. Germline loops: CDR1 GTSNPN, CDR2 SVGIG (reference sequence). V gave up 5 bases and J gave up 4 bases; unmatched junction bases: 8. The length of the CDR3 is 14 residues.

The chain employs TRBV7-9 and TRBJ1-5, with D uncertain. This CDR3 contains 17 residues. Trimming stripped 5 bases from V and 0 bases from J, with 17 bases between. Germline CDR1 is SEHNR and CDR2 is FQNEAQ (reference sequence). The CDR3: CASSGRSVASSNQPQHF. The CDR3 region has the DNA TGTGCCAGCAGCGGAAGGAGCGTAGCTTCTAGCAATCAGCCCCAGCATTTT.

This clonotype has more than one count but fewer than ten. V is TRBV6-2 or TRBV6-3 and J is TRBJ2-2; 11 bases are a match to TRBD2. The CDR3 has 17 amino acids. The V segment lost 5 bases and the J segment 1 base; nucleotides outside the gene matches: 6. Germline V lookup: CDR1 MNHEY, CDR2 SVGEGT. The CDR3 nucleotides read TGTGCCAGCAGTCGACTACTAGCGGGGGTGAACACCGGGGAGCTGTTTTTT. This translates into CASSRLLAGVNTGELFF.

The rearrangement joins TRBV21-1 to TRBJ2-2; the tabulated D call, TRBD2, remains unverified against the DNA. TRBV21-1 is flagged as a pseudogene. CDR3 size: 18 residues. CDR3 nucleotides: TGTGCCAGCACCCCATTGGTCGGGAGTTGCCGTAACACCGGGGAGCTGTTTTTT. It yields the protein CASTPLVGSCRNTGELFF.

In this sample, this clonotype turned up many times. The V call is TRBV9, the J call TRBJ2-1, with a tentative D call TRBD2 (5 bases). Per germline, CDR1 SGDLS and CDR2 YYNGEE. V shed 0 bases and J shed 3 bases, with 13 bases lying between them. This CDR3 region has 16 residues. This chain's CDR3 is CASSVVGDEFYNEQFF. CDR3 sequence (DNA): TGTGCCAGCAGCGTAGTCGGGGATGAGTTCTACAATGAGCAGTTCTTC.

This clonotype was counted many times. The V call is TRBV7-9, the J call TRBJ2-7; TRBD2 matches at 11 bases. From germline, CDR1 is SEHNR and CDR2 FQNEAQ (reference sequence). This CDR3 contains 13 residues. V lost 3 bases to trimming and J lost 5 bases; unmatched junction nucleotides: 0. The CDR3 DNA reads TGTGCCAGCAGCTTGGGACTAGCGGACGAGCAGTACTTC. Protein: CASSLGLADEQYF.

The table lists this clonotype with many counts. The V call is TRBV4-3, the J call TRBJ2-1, with 12 bases fitting TRBD2. The germline V gene has CDR1 LGHNA and CDR2 YSLEER. The J segment lost 5 bases and the V segment lost 4 bases, leaving 3 bases of the junction unmatched. CDR3 length: 15 amino acids. The DNA of the CDR3 is TGCGCCAGCAGCCCTAGCGGGAGGGAGGACAATGAGCAGTTCTTC. Its protein is CASSPSGREDNEQFF.

This clonotype was seen only a few times. The V call is TRBV28, the J call TRBJ2-4; TRBD1 might be the D (6 bases). Trimming shortened V by 4 bases and J by 7 bases, and 17 bases separated the two germline ends. This CDR3 region has 15 residues. CDR1 and CDR2 (germline): MDHEN, SYDVKM. The CDR3 region has the DNA TGTGCCAGCAGTTCGCCTCAGGGGTCTGTGAACATTCAGTACTTC. Protein: CASSSPQGSVNIQYF. The whole variable domain, remainder taken from reference TRBV28 and TRBJ2-4, is DVKVTQSSRYLVKRTGEKVFLECVQDMDHENMFWYRQDPGLGLRLIYFSYDVKMKEKGDIPEGYSVSREKKERFSLILESASTNQTSMYLCASSSPQGSVNIQYFGAGTRLSVL.

This clonotype was picked up a small number of times. The chain is built from TRBV19 and TRBJ2-1; D is unclear. Germline CDR1 reads LNHDA; CDR2 reads SQIVND (reference sequence). The CDR3 spans 15 residues. Trimming removed 0 bases at V and 8 bases at J, with 14 bases between. The CDR3 region has the DNA TGTGCCAGTAGTATAGACTCGCGTAGGGTGTATGAGCAGTTCTTC. This translates into CASSIDSRRVYEQFF. Complete variable domain (other parts from reference TRBV19 and TRBJ2-1): DGGITQSPKYLFRKEGQNVTLSCEQNLNHDAMYWYRQDPGQGLRLIYYSQIVNDFQKGDIAEGYSVSREKKESFPLTVTSAQKNPTAFYLCASSIDSRRVYEQFFGPGTRLTVL.

This clonotype was detected many times. The genes are TRBV5-1 and TRBJ1-1; 7 bases fit TRBD1. Germline V lookup: CDR1 SGHRS, CDR2 YFSETQ. Germline trimming cut 3 bases from V and 0 bases from J; bases unmatched to any gene: 5. The CDR3 totals 15 residues. CDR3 in amino acids: CASSWGQSLNTEAFF. The CDR3 DNA reads TGCGCCAGCAGCTGGGGACAGTCGCTGAACACTGAAGCTTTCTTT.

The genes are TRBV6-2 or TRBV6-3 and TRBJ2-7; no clear D. In germline, CDR1 is MNHEY, CDR2 SVGEGT. Deletions cut 6 bases from V and 3 bases from J, with 18 bases between. The CDR3 is 15 amino acids. CDR3 coding DNA: TGTGCCAGCAGATCCGGGTCCCTAATGGACTACGAGCAGTACTTC. It translates to CASRSGSLMDYEQYF.

This clonotype was detected a few times. The chain links TRBV6-2 or TRBV6-3 to TRBJ2-5; a weak D match, TRBD1 (6 bases). CDR1 MNHEY and CDR2 SVGEGT come from the germline V gene. V lost 0 bases and J 4 bases, leaving 12 bases between the germline ends. The CDR3 has 15 residues. This CDR3 reads CASSYSRGRRETQYF. For the CDR3, the DNA is TGTGCCAGCAGTTACTCCAGGGGACGCAGAGAGACCCAGTACTTC.

This clonotype was seen a handful of times. V is TRBV29-1 and J is TRBJ1-1, with a weak D call TRBD1 (5 bases). The CDR3 consists of 14 residues. CDR1 and CDR2 from the germline V gene are SQVTM and ANQGSEA. V lost 6 bases, J lost 0 bases, and 14 bases lay in between. The CDR3 sequence is CSVGTGTVNTEAFF. The CDR3 DNA is TGCAGCGTAGGCACCGGGACGGTGAACACTGAAGCTTTCTTT.

This clonotype was observed at least ten times. The chain recombines TRBV5-1 with TRBJ1-4, with unresolved D. Germline V gene data show CDR1 as SGHRS and CDR2 as YFSETQ. The V end was cut by 5 bases, the J end by 1 base, with 12 bases between. The CDR3 runs 15 residues. CDR3 protein: CASSDRMGTNEKLFF. DNA for the CDR3: TGCGCCAGCAGTGACCGGATGGGAACTAATGAAAAACTGTTTTTT. Filled out from reference TRBV5-1 and TRBJ1-4, the complete variable domain reads KAGVTQTPRYLIKTRGQQVTLSCSPISGHRSVSWYQQTPGQGLQFLFEYFSETQRNKGNFPGRFSGRQFSNSRSEMNVSTLELGDSALYLCASSDRMGTNEKLFFGSGTQLSVL.